These 6 T cell receptor beta chains share one sample of origin, sequenced in a study of CD8 T cells in Susac syndrome. Random hexamers were used to reverse transcribe the RNA input (roughly 0.5 to 1 ug). TCRdb fed the immunoSEQ multiplex PCR reads into MiXCR, producing one record per CDR3 protein. The data hold 180,000 or so distinct CDR3 sequences, with about 94% observed a single time. Sequencing was done on a sample of CD4+ T cells from PBMCs. All receptors derive from a human donor in good health.

The chain carries TRBV23-1 and TRBJ1-5; D is unresolved. TRBV23-1 is given ORF status, its function remaining uncertain. The length of the CDR3 is 18 residues. V shed 4 bases and J shed 0 bases, with 19 bases lying between them. CDR3 bases: TGCGCCAGCAGTCCATCAGATAGTAGAAGCAATAGCAATCAGCCCCAGCATTTT. As protein: CASSPSDSRSNSNQPQHF.

This clonotype is a singleton in its sample. The V gene is TRBV28, the J gene TRBJ2-6; D may be TRBD1 (5 bases). Germline V gene sequence: CDR1 MDHEN, CDR2 SYDVKM. Trimming took off 2 bases at V and 2 bases at J, with 7 bases between the two ends. The CDR3 spans 15 residues. The CDR3 nucleotides are TGTGCCAGCAGTTTAAGGGGCCCTGGGGCCAACGTCCTGACTTTC. This codes for CASSLRGPGANVLTF. The entire variable domain, with the rest obtained from reference TRBV28 and TRBJ2-6, is as follows: DVKVTQSSRYLVKRTGEKVFLECVQDMDHENMFWYRQDPGLGLRLIYFSYDVKMKEKGDIPEGYSVSREKKERFSLILESASTNQTSMYLCASSLRGPGANVLTFGAGSRLTVL.

The chain has TRBV29-1 and TRBJ1-4; D is possibly TRBD1 (6 bases). The CDR3 contains 12 residues. Germline loops: CDR1 SQVTM, CDR2 ANQGSEA. V dropped 5 bases and J dropped 4 bases, with 8 bases sitting between them. The CDR3 sequence: CSVWTDNEKLFF. The DNA for the CDR3 is TGCAGCGTTTGGACAGATAATGAAAAACTGTTTTTT.

The CDR3 DNA reads as TGCAGTGCCGGGGGTCTCGGGACTAACTATGGCTACACCTTC. Its translation: CSAGGLGTNYGYTF. This chain links TRBV20-1 with TRBJ1-2, with D possibly TRBD1 on 5 matching bases. Germline CDR1 is DFQATT and CDR2 is SNEGSKA (reference sequence). The CDR3 consists of 14 residues. V dropped 6 bases and J dropped 0 bases, with 14 bases sitting between them.

This sequence joins TRBV15 and TRBJ2-6; TRBD1 or TRBD2 may be the D gene (5 bases each). Germline assignment: CDR1 LNHNV and CDR2 YYDKDF (reference sequence). Deletions cut 0 bases from V and 4 bases from J, with 10 bases between. The CDR3 runs 16 residues. The CDR3 nucleotides are TGTGCCACCAGCAGAGATCTAGGGACCGGGGCCAACGTCCTGACTTTC. This encodes CATSRDLGTGANVLTF.

In the case of this clonotype: The junction differs from germline at one of its ends, possibly a read error. The chain joins TRBV7-9 to TRBJ2-7; D might be TRBD1 or TRBD2, each matching 5 bases. This CDR3 spans 12 amino acids. Looked up from germline, CDR1 is SEHNR and CDR2 is FQNEAQ (reference sequence). The CDR3 region is CAPPQGPYERYF. In nucleotides, the CDR3 is TGTGCCCCCCCCCAGGGACCCTACGAGCGGTACTTC.